The T cell receptor beta chain under discussion was sequenced for a study of blood T cell repertoires in COVID-19. Overall study context: Spain, Italy and the United States supplied samples that represented acute and convalescent COVID-19.

Per the original methods: It was from reference gene primer amplification that nucleated cell counts were estimated. Some clones are missing from TCRdb's copy, which holds only in-frame ones; the method was immunoSEQ multiplex PCR. That table furnishes V, J and clone size, whereas the DNA furnished D and trimming. Of 45,000 or so clones listed, 86% are singletons. V trimming: 5 bases; J trimming: 4 bases; junction bases outside the gene matches: 9. CDR1 LNHDA and CDR2 SQIVND come from the germline V gene (reference sequence). The CDR3 covers 15 residues. The clonotype comes from a man aged 35 to 55 with active COVID-19. Sample: peripheral blood. The chain uses TRBV19 and TRBJ2-7; 9 bases match TRBD1. The CDR3 loop reads CASSSSGTGTYEQYF. For the CDR3, the DNA is TGTGCCAGTAGTTCCTCCGGGACAGGGACTTACGAGCAGTACTTC.